This TCR beta chain emerged from a study of cytomegalovirus exposure and HLA in healthy donors. The primer mix had 60 Vbeta and 13 Jbeta primers. Profiling relied on immunoSEQ multiplex PCR, and the TCRdb table lists in-frame clones only, not all of them. The sample records approximately 170,000 clones, 85% being singletons. This CDR3 region has 16 residues. Germline CDR1 and CDR2: MNHNY and SVGAGI (reference sequence). J was trimmed by 4 bases and V by 2 bases; bases with no gene match: 6. The chain has TRBV6-6 and TRBJ1-5; 9 bases are shared with TRBD1. Sequencing was carried out using PBMCs. The sequence came from a man aged 25-40 years in good health and CMV-seropositive. The CDR3 DNA reads as TGTGCCAGCAGTTACCCTCCGGGACAGGGAAATCAGCCCCAGCATTTT. As protein: CASSYPPGQGNQPQHF.